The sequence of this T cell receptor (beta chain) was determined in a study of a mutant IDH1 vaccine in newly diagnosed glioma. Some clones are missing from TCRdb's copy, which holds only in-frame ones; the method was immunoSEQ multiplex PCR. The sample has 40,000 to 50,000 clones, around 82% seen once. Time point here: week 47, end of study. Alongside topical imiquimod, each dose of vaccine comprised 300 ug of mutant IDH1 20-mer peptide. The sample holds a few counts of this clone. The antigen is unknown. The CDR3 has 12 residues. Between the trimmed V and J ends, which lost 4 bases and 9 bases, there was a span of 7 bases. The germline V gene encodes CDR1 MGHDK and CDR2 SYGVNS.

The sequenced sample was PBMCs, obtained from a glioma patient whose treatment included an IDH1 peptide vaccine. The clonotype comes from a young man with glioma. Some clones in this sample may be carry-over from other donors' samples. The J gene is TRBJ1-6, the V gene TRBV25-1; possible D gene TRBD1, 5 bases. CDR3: CASSGRGSPLHF. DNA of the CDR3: TGTGCCAGCAGTGGGAGGGGTTCACCCCTCCACTTT.